These 31 T cell receptor beta chains came from one sample sequenced in a study of regulatory T cells in long-lasting Graves disease. The time point: persistent/refractory GD, antithyroid drugs over 5 years with positive TRAb. Construction of the TCR library relied on RNA isolated from PBMCs. With iRepertoire HTBI primers and Arm-PCR of CDR3 regions, TCR beta libraries were built. TCRdb itself ran the multiplex PCR reads through MiXCR, one entry per CDR3 protein. This sample yields a few hundred thousand distinct CDR3 sequences, of which 20% to 25% are seen a single time; roughly 50% belongs to the top ten. Sample: peripheral blood mononuclear cells (PBMCs), taken when the disease was refractory, from a patient treated with antithyroid drugs. All receptors derive from a female donor with Graves disease.

The rearrangement links TRBV4-3 to TRBJ2-7; no reliable D call. CDR3 length: 14 amino acids. CDR1 is LGHNA and CDR2 is YSLEER in the germline V gene. V shed 5 bases and J shed 0 bases, with 11 bases lying between them. The DNA of the CDR3 is TGCGCCAGCAGCACTACGGGTCTCTCCTACGAGCAGTACTTC. It is translated as CASSTTGLSYEQYF.

This chain joins TRBV4-3 and TRBJ2-1, with D unclear. V was clipped by 0 bases and J by 7 bases, with 10 bases between them. This CDR3 contains 14 residues. Germline lookup yields CDR1 LGHNA and CDR2 YSLEER. CDR3 loop: CASSQERAQNEQFF. CDR3 DNA: TGCGCCAGCAGCCAAGAGAGAGCACAAAATGAGCAGTTCTTC.

About this clonotype: A much larger clone differs by one base, so this may be a read error. The conserved final phenylalanine or tryptophan is absent from the CDR3, which likely points to a read error. V gene TRBV28 combines with J gene TRBJ1-1, with 7 bases matching TRBD1. From germline, CDR1 is MDHEN and CDR2 SYDVKM. The ends lost 8 bases at V and 4 bases at J; junction bases unmatched: 7. This CDR3 has 13 amino acids. The CDR3 protein is CASGDGQATEAFL. CDR3 coding DNA: TGTGCCAGCGGCGACGGACAGGCCACTGAAGCTTTCCTT.

This clonotype was counted at least ten times. The CDR3 loop is CASSSSPLDRAQETQYF. In nucleotides, the CDR3 is TGTGCCAGCAGCTCAAGCCCACTGGACAGGGCTCAAGAGACCCAGTACTTC. This rearrangement joins TRBV7-9 to TRBJ2-5; 8 bases align to TRBD1. Trimming at V came to 4 bases and at J to 2 bases, leaving 12 bases not matched to a gene. The CDR3 is 17 amino acids. The germline gives CDR1 SEHNR, CDR2 FQNEAQ (reference sequence).

With regard to this clonotype: This may come from a read error, since a much larger clone is one base off. The chain carries TRBV9 and TRBJ2-5; 8 nucleotides line up with TRBD2. V gave up 5 bases and J gave up 4 bases; unmatched junction bases: 13. This CDR3 is built from 16 residues. Germline V gene lookup returns CDR1 SGDLS and CDR2 YYNGEE. The CDR3 reads CASSDANGTRGETQYF. The CDR3 bases are TGTGCCAGCAGTGACGCCAACGGGACTAGAGGAGAGACCCAGTACTTC.

In its sample, this clonotype was seen a few times. This chain uses TRBV5-5 with TRBJ2-2; 12 bases match TRBD1. The CDR3 spans 15 residues. The V gene end was trimmed by 3 bases and the J gene end by 6 bases; junction bases not matched to a gene: 3. Germline assignment: CDR1 SGHKS and CDR2 YYEKEE (reference sequence). DNA of the CDR3: TGTGCCAGCAGCTCCGGGACAGGGGGCTCCGGGGAGCTGTTTTTT. Translating gives CASSSGTGGSGELFF.

Ten or more counts support this clonotype. The chain links TRBV7-2 to TRBJ1-1; no reliable D call. Germline lookup yields CDR1 SGHTA and CDR2 FQGNSA. V was pared by 1 base and J by 3 bases, with 6 bases between. The CDR3 contains 13 residues. The CDR3 sequence: CASSLDSYTEAFF. The CDR3, as DNA: TGTGCCAGCAGCTTAGATTCCTACACTGAAGCTTTCTTT. The full variable domain, with the rest looked up from reference TRBV7-2 and TRBJ1-1, is GAGVSQSPSNKVTEKGKDVELRCDPISGHTALYWYRQSLGQGLEFLIYFQGNSAPDKSGLPSDRFSAERTGGSVSTLTIQRTQQEDSAVYLCASSLDSYTEAFFGQGTRLTVV.

This clonotype was observed many times. J is TRBJ1-4 and V is TRBV5-5; D remains unclear. CDR1 and CDR2 from the germline V gene are SGHKS and YYEKEE (reference sequence). V gave up 0 bases and J gave up 8 bases, with 8 bases separating them. The CDR3 is 13 amino acids. CDR3 sequence: CASSLVSIEKLFF. CDR3 bases: TGTGCCAGCAGCTTGGTTTCGATCGAAAAACTGTTTTTT.

Remarks on this clonotype: This may be a read error, as it is one base from a much larger clone. The V call is TRBV2, the J call TRBJ1-2; 11 bases are shared with TRBD1. CDR1 is SNHLY, CDR2 FYNNEI, per germline. Trimming cost V 4 bases and J 2 bases; bases outside gene matches: 6. The length of the CDR3 is 16 residues. As DNA, the CDR3 is TGTGCCAGCAGTGGAGAGGGACAGGGGGTAAACTATGGCTACACCTTC. Its protein is CASSGEGQGVNYGYTF.

V is TRBV20-1 and J is TRBJ2-7; TRBD2 matches at 7 bases. The germline gives CDR1 DFQATT, CDR2 SNEGSKA (reference sequence). Trimming cost V 5 bases and J 6 bases; bases outside gene matches: 7. There are 12 residues in the CDR3. CDR3 nucleotide sequence: TGCAGTGCTGGGGGGGGGGGACTCGAGCAGTACTTC. Encoded protein: CSAGGGGLEQYF.

The chain links TRBV7-6 to TRBJ2-7; 10 nucleotides agree with TRBD1. V shed 5 bases, J shed 4 bases, and the junction held 5 bases outside the gene matches. CDR3 size: 14 residues. The germline CDR1 and CDR2 sequences are SGHVS and FNYEAQ. The CDR3 spells CASSGGQGVYEQYF. Written as DNA, the CDR3 is TGTGCCAGCAGCGGCGGACAGGGGGTTTACGAGCAGTACTTC.

The V and J genes are TRBV19 and TRBJ2-3, with D maybe TRBD2 (5 bases). From germline, CDR1 is LNHDA and CDR2 SQIVND (reference sequence). This CDR3 comprises 13 residues. V lost 10 bases and J 0 bases, leaving 11 bases between the germline ends. CDR3 sequence reads: CATGIRSTDTQYF. The CDR3 DNA is TGTGCCACCGGGATAAGGAGCACAGATACGCAGTATTTT.

A single count supports this clonotype. V gene TRBV6-2 or TRBV6-3 combines with J gene TRBJ2-1; 7 positions agree with TRBD1. Trimming cost V 5 bases and J 5 bases; bases outside gene matches: 12. Germline CDR1 and CDR2: MNHEY and SVGEGT. The CDR3 sequence is 16 residues long. DNA of the CDR3: TGTGCCAGCAGTGACGCGAGGGGGCGCCGTGACAATGAGCAGTTCTTC. Protein: CASSDARGRRDNEQFF.

Only a few counts were recorded for this clonotype. The rearrangement links TRBV6-2 or TRBV6-3 to TRBJ1-1; D gene ambiguous. The CDR3 length is 14 residues. Germline CDR1 and CDR2: MNHEY and SVGEGT. The V gene lost 2 bases and the J gene lost 4 bases, with 11 bases spanning the gap. The CDR3 DNA follows: TGTGCCAGCAGTTACATGAGCCGGGGCACTGAAGCTTTCTTT. The encoded protein is CASSYMSRGTEAFF.

This clonotype has at least ten counts. The chain carries TRBV30 and TRBJ1-2; D remains unclear. CDR3 length: 11 residues. Germline assignment: CDR1 GTSNPN and CDR2 SVGIG (reference sequence). Deletions cut 1 base from V and 4 bases from J, with 4 bases between. CDR3: CAWSGLYGYTF. The CDR3 bases are TGTGCCTGGAGTGGCCTCTATGGCTACACCTTC.

As concerns this clonotype: One base away lies a much larger clone, so this may be a sequencing read error. This rearrangement joins TRBV12-3 or TRBV12-4 to TRBJ1-1; the D is unclear. V lost 7 bases and J lost 2, with 11 bases in between. The CDR3 spans 13 residues. CDR3 protein: CASIYQLNTEAFF. CDR3 nucleotides: TGTGCCAGCATTTATCAGCTAAACACTGAAGCTTTCTTT.

V gene TRBV7-3 combines with J gene TRBJ1-6; 8 nucleotides match TRBD1. Germline CDR1 is SGHTA and CDR2 is FQGTGA. The CDR3 is made up of 14 amino acids. Losses at the gene ends were 5 bases for V and 9 bases for J; bases not matched to a gene: 6. The CDR3 spells CASSRDRMGSPLHF. CDR3 DNA: TGTGCCAGCAGCCGGGACAGGATGGGTTCACCCCTCCACTTT.

This clonotype turned up a few times. The chain carries TRBV5-4 and TRBJ2-1; D might be TRBD1 or TRBD2, each matching 5 bases. The germline gives CDR1 SGHNT, CDR2 YYREEE (reference sequence). V lost 1 base and J lost 8, with 7 bases in between. The CDR3 length is 12 residues. The CDR3 nucleotides read TGTGCCAGCAGCTTGTTGGGGGATGAGCAGTTCTTC. Its translation is CASSLLGDEQFF.

This clonotype has just a few counts. The rearrangement joins TRBV7-9 to TRBJ2-2; D unresolved. Trimming took off 1 base at V and 1 base at J, with 10 bases between the two ends. Germline assignment: CDR1 SEHNR and CDR2 FQNEAQ (reference sequence). The CDR3 consists of 16 residues. Written as DNA, the CDR3 is TGTGCCAGCAGCTTAGTCTGGCACAAGAACACCGGGGAGCTGTTTTTT. Residues: CASSLVWHKNTGELFF.

In this sample, this clonotype turned up a few times. This chain uses TRBV2 with TRBJ2-7; 10 nucleotides align to TRBD1. Per the germline V gene, CDR1 is SNHLY and CDR2 is FYNNEI. Trimming removed 6 bases from V and 6 bases from J; junction bases left unmatched: 5. CDR3 length: 13 residues. The CDR3 bases are TGTGCCAGCAGAGGACAGGGGGTAGGCGAGCAGTACTTC. As protein: CASRGQGVGEQYF.

The table lists this clonotype with a few counts. Compared with germline, one end of the junction differs, possibly owing to a read error. This sequence joins TRBV7-3 and TRBJ2-3; D might be TRBD2 (5 bases). The germline V gene encodes CDR1 SGHTA and CDR2 FQGTGA. This CDR3 has 13 residues. CDR3 in DNA: TGTGCCAGCAGCTTAGCTAGCACAGATACGCAGTGTTTT. This codes for CASSLASTDTQCF.

This clonotype was found many times. This rearrangement joins TRBV6-1 to TRBJ2-7, with D hard to call. The CDR3 spans 11 residues. V was shortened by 3 bases and J by 4 bases, with 4 bases between the two germline ends. CDR1 is MNHNS, CDR2 SASEGT, per germline. CDR3 protein: CASSDWYEQYF. The DNA of the CDR3 is TGTGCCAGCAGTGATTGGTACGAGCAGTACTTC.

In its sample, this clonotype was seen many times. V is TRBV11-2 and J is TRBJ2-5; D is perhaps TRBD2 (6 bases). CDR1 is SGHAT and CDR2 is FQNNGV in the germline V gene. The CDR3 sequence is 14 residues long. V lost 5 bases and J lost 5, with 15 bases in between. The CDR3 sequence is CASSPRGVGETQYF. The DNA for the CDR3 is TGTGCCAGCAGCCCCCGCGGGGTCGGGGAGACCCAGTACTTC.

The genes are TRBV7-8 and TRBJ2-2; 8 nucleotides agree with TRBD1. From germline, CDR1 is SGHVS and CDR2 FQNEAQ. Trimming took 2 bases from V and 6 from J; bases not matched to a gene: 5. The CDR3 loop spans 15 amino acids. This chain's CDR3 is CASSLSQGAAGELFF. As DNA, the CDR3 is TGTGCCAGCAGCTTAAGTCAGGGGGCTGCCGGGGAGCTGTTTTTT.

This clonotype was detected a few times. This rearrangement joins TRBV7-9 to TRBJ2-7; D remains ambiguous. Germline V CDR1 and CDR2: SEHNR, FQNEAQ (reference sequence). The CDR3 totals 16 residues. The germline V and J ends were trimmed by 3 bases and 1 base, with 16 bases remaining between them. The DNA of the CDR3 is TGTGCCAGCAGCTTGGCTACCACCGAAGGTTCCTACGAGCAGTACTTC. Protein: CASSLATTEGSYEQYF.

The J gene is TRBJ2-2, the V gene TRBV24-1, with D tentatively TRBD1 (6 bases). V lost 3 bases to trimming and J lost 3 bases, with 10 bases between them. Germline V gene sequence: CDR1 KGHDR, CDR2 SFDVKD. CDR3 length: 15 residues. The CDR3 DNA sequence: TGTGCCACCAGTGATCAGAGGACAGACACCGGGGAGCTGTTTTTT. This gives the protein CATSDQRTDTGELFF.

This clonotype came up many times. The chain is built from TRBV2 and TRBJ2-2; 13 bases map to TRBD2. Germline values: CDR1 SNHLY, CDR2 FYNNEI. Germline trimming cut 7 bases from V and 6 bases from J; bases unmatched to any gene: 2. The CDR3 spans 14 residues. CDR3 bases: TGTGCCAGCAAACTAGCGGGAGGGGCCGGGGAGCTGTTTTTT. Protein: CASKLAGGAGELFF.

The rearrangement joins TRBV13 to TRBJ2-7; the match to TRBD1 covers 12 bases. The CDR3 has 16 residues. Trimming at V came to 4 bases and at J to 4 bases, leaving 8 bases not matched to a gene. From germline, CDR1 is PRHDT and CDR2 FYEKMQ (reference sequence). This CDR3 reads CASSSGQGAGYYEQYF. CDR3 DNA: TGTGCCAGCAGCTCGGGACAGGGGGCGGGGTATTACGAGCAGTACTTC.

This clonotype appeared a few times. V is TRBV6-2 or TRBV6-3 and J is TRBJ1-2; no clear D. Deletions cut 6 bases from V and 3 bases from J, with 14 bases between. Germline V CDR1 and CDR2: MNHEY, SVGEGT. There are 14 residues in the CDR3. The CDR3 DNA reads as TGTGCCAGCAGGGGAGGACGGGTCTACTATGGCTACACCTTC. It encodes CASRGGRVYYGYTF.

The rearrangement links TRBV7-2 to TRBJ1-1; the D is unclear. Per the germline V gene, CDR1 is SGHTA and CDR2 is FQGNSA. With 0 bases removed from V and 3 bases from J, the gap between germline ends came to 8 bases. The CDR3 runs 14 residues. CDR3 nucleotides: TGTGCCAGCAGCTTAGCGGGGAGGCACACTGAAGCTTTCTTT. Encoded protein: CASSLAGRHTEAFF.

This clonotype was seen many times. V is TRBV7-2 and J is TRBJ1-2; tentative D call: TRBD1 (6 bases). The germline CDR1 and CDR2 sequences are SGHTA and FQGNSA. Between the trimmed V and J ends, which lost 1 base and 6 bases, there was a span of 12 bases. This CDR3 contains 14 residues. The CDR3 DNA sequence: TGTGCCAGCAGCTTAGTTGGAGGGGGGGATGGCTACACCTTC. Translating it yields CASSLVGGGDGYTF.